This entry concerns a single T cell receptor beta chain. Its specificity is not known. CDR1 and CDR2 from the germline V gene are LNHDA and SQIVND (reference sequence). The CDR3 covers 16 residues. V was pared by 7 bases and J by 3 bases, with 10 bases of the junction left unmatched. The data derive from a study of post-analysis software for immune sequencing data. Study details: Both relapsing-remitting and secondary progressive multiple sclerosis featured among the disease courses, as did progressive-relapsing multiple sclerosis.

Study outcomes and limitations: Controls had lower frequencies than patients of four or five TRBV segments, which included TRBV5-6, TRBV5-1 and TRBV20-1. There was significantly lower normalized Chao1 diversity in multiple sclerosis patients than in controls. Strong co-clustering by F measure was seen for same-batch samples.

Each TCR beta cDNA library carried unique molecular identifiers. When about 0.95 to 10 million T cells were used, they gave about 540,000 cDNA molecules. Using its own MiXCR run on the PCR reads, TCRdb lists one record per CDR3 protein. The sample lists hundreds of thousands of distinct CDR3 sequences; roughly three fifths were seen once. The chain links TRBV19 to TRBJ1-5, with TRBD1 matching over 9 bases. The sequence was obtained from a girl aged 2-10 years with multiple sclerosis. The sample taken for sequencing was blood. As DNA, the CDR3 is TGTGCCAGTATGCCCCGGGGACAGGGCTTCAATCAGCCCCAGCATTTT. This sequence encodes CASMPRGQGFNQPQHF.